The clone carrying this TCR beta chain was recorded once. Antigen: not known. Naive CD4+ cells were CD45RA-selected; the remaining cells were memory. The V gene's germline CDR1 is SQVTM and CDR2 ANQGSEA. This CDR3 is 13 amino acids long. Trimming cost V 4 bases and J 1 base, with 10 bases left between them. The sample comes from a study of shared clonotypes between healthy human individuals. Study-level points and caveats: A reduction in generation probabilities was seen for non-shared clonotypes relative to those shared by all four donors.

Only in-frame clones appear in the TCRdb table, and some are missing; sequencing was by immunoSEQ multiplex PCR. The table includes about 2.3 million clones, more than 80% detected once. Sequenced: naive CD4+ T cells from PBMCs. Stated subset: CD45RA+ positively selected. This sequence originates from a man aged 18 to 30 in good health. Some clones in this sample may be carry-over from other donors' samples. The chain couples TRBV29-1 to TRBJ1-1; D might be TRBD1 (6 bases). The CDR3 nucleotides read TGCAGCGTTGTGGGGGCATCGAACACTGAAGCTTTCTTT. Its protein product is CSVVGASNTEAFF. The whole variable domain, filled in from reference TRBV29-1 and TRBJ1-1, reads SAVISQKPSRDICQRGTSLTIQCQVDSQVTMMFWYRQQPGQSLTLIATANQGSEATYESGFVIDKFPISRPNLTFSTLTVSNMSPEDSSIYLCSVVGASNTEAFFGQGTRLTVV.